These 17 T cell receptor beta chains share one sample of origin, sequenced in a study of T cell repertoires in cytomegalovirus infection. TCRdb re-called the reads with MiXCR, one entry per CDR3 protein. The repertoire holds 680,000 or so distinct CDR3 sequences, with around 31% as singletons. No cognate antigen is known for these TCRs. The sequences come from cultured PBMCs, collected from culture after CMV antigen stimulation. These receptors originate from a human donor in good health (CMV status not recorded). Some clones in this sample may be carry-over from other donors' samples.

At least ten counts were recorded for this clonotype. The chain recombines TRBV7-8 with TRBJ2-7; D is possibly TRBD2 (7 bases). Germline loops: CDR1 SGHVS, CDR2 FQNEAQ. This CDR3 region has 16 residues. Deletions cut 2 bases from V and 2 bases from J, with 16 bases between. The CDR3 DNA sequence: TGTGCCAGCAGCTTATCCTACCGGGGGGCCCCCTACGAGCAGTACTTC. Protein: CASSLSYRGAPYEQYF.

This chain connects TRBV4-1 to TRBJ2-5; TRBD1 is a possible D gene (5 bases). The germline gives CDR1 MGHRA, CDR2 YSYEKL. This CDR3 has 17 residues. V lost 3 bases and J 3 bases, leaving 20 bases between the germline ends. CDR3 coding DNA: TGCGCCAGCAGCCAGGAAGACGGACACGGACAAAAAGAGACCCAGTACTTC. Encoded protein: CASSQEDGHGQKETQYF.

This clonotype was counted a few times. The chain links TRBV20-1 to TRBJ2-1; the match to TRBD2 covers 14 bases. The CDR3 extends over 16 amino acids. Trimming cost V 6 bases and J 9 bases; bases outside gene matches: 13. Germline lookup yields CDR1 DFQATT and CDR2 SNEGSKA (reference sequence). For the CDR3, the DNA is TGCAGTGCCGGAGCCGGGACTAGCGGGAGTAAGGCTGAGCAGTTCTTC. This codes for CSAGAGTSGSKAEQFF.

The chain uses TRBV7-6 and TRBJ1-5, with D possibly matching TRBD1 (5 bases). The CDR3 has 12 residues. Germline V gives CDR1 SGHVS, CDR2 FNYEAQ. Between the trimmed V and J ends, which lost 6 bases and 5 bases, there was a span of 8 bases. Written as DNA, the CDR3 is TGTGCCAGCAGTCGGGGGTATCAGCCCCAGCATTTT. Translation gives CASSRGYQPQHF. Full variable domain (rest looked up from reference TRBV7-6 and TRBJ1-5): GAGVSQSPRYKVTKRGQDVALRCDPISGHVSLYWYRQALGQGPEFLTYFNYEAQQDKSGLPNDRFSAERPEGSISTLTIQRTEQRDSAMYRCASSRGYQPQHFGDGTRLSIL.

This clonotype has only a few counts. The genes are TRBV19 and TRBJ2-7; 8 bases are a match to TRBD1. The V gene end was trimmed by 6 bases and the J gene end by 5 bases; junction bases not matched to a gene: 9. The CDR3 loop spans 14 amino acids. In germline, CDR1 is LNHDA, CDR2 SQIVND (reference sequence). In nucleotides, the CDR3 is TGTGCCAGTAGCCTAGGACAGGGACGCGACGAGCAGTACTTC. Protein product: CASSLGQGRDEQYF.

This clonotype was recorded at least ten times. The chain is built from TRBV7-8 and TRBJ1-1; D not resolved. The V end lost 1 base, the J end lost 11 bases, and 14 bases lay between the germline ends. Germline CDR1 and CDR2: SGHVS and FQNEAQ. This CDR3 comprises 13 residues. CDR3 loop: CASSLDNLAGAFF. The CDR3 DNA reads as TGTGCCAGCAGCTTAGATAATTTAGCTGGGGCTTTCTTT. Variable domain in full (rest from reference TRBV7-8 and TRBJ1-1): GAGVSQSPRYKVAKRGQDVALRCDPISGHVSLFWYQQALGQGPEFLTYFQNEAQLDKSGLPSDRFFAERPEGSVSTLKIQRTQQEDSAVYLCASSLDNLAGAFFGQGTRLTVV.

This clonotype was counted only a few times. The CDR3: CASTLQGWGETQYF. DNA of the CDR3: TGTGCCAGCACCCTGCAGGGTTGGGGAGAGACCCAGTACTTC. The J gene is TRBJ2-5, the V gene TRBV11-2; a possible D gene is TRBD1 (5 bases). This CDR3 is 14 amino acids long. Trimming took off 7 bases at V and 4 bases at J, with 16 bases between the two ends. Per the germline V gene, CDR1 is SGHAT and CDR2 is FQNNGV. The entire variable domain, with the rest obtained from reference TRBV11-2 and TRBJ2-5, is as follows: EAGVAQSPRYKIIEKRQSVAFWCNPISGHATLYWYQQILGQGPKLLIQFQNNGVVDDSQLPKDRFSAERLKGVDSTLKIQPAKLEDSAVYLCASTLQGWGETQYFGPGTRLLVL.

CDR3: CASSSPGQGAHEQYF. The CDR3 region has the DNA TGTGCCAGCAGTTCGCCGGGACAGGGGGCCCACGAGCAGTACTTC. The chain recombines TRBV2 with TRBJ2-7; 12 nucleotides align to TRBD1. Germline CDR1 is SNHLY and CDR2 is FYNNEI. There are 15 residues in the CDR3. Losses at the gene ends were 5 bases for V and 5 bases for J; bases not matched to a gene: 7.

Note on this clonotype: A single base separates this from a much larger clone, so it may be a read error. The chain uses TRBV7-2 and TRBJ2-7; D unclear. CDR1 and CDR2 (germline): SGHTA, FQGNSA. V was cut by 4 bases and J by 2 bases, with 15 bases left in between. The CDR3 extends over 15 amino acids. CDR3 coding DNA: TGTGCCAGCAGCTCAGCCTCCGGTTCCACCTACGAGCAGTACTTC. Its protein product is CASSSASGSTYEQYF. Variable domain in full (rest from reference TRBV7-2 and TRBJ2-7): GAGVSQSPSNKVTEKGKDVELRCDPISGHTALYWYRQSLGQGLEFLIYFQGNSAPDKSGLPSDRFSAERTGGSVSTLTIQRTQQEDSAVYLCASSSASGSTYEQYFGPGTRLTVT.

This chain joins TRBV4-1 and TRBJ2-3, with unresolved D. Germline loops: CDR1 MGHRA, CDR2 YSYEKL. The ends were cut back, 0 bases at V and 4 bases at J, with 8 bases in the middle. This CDR3 is built from 14 residues. The CDR3 here is CASSQEIDPDTQYF. CDR3 coding DNA: TGCGCCAGCAGCCAAGAAATTGACCCAGATACGCAGTATTTT.

About this clonotype: A much bigger clone sits one base away, suggesting this may be a read error. The V gene is TRBV7-2, the J gene TRBJ2-5; D is unresolved. Between the trimmed V and J ends, which lost 1 base and 2 bases, there was a span of 14 bases. CDR1 SGHTA and CDR2 FQGNSA come from the germline V gene. The CDR3 consists of 16 residues. The CDR3 bases are TGTGCCAGCAGCTTAGACTACAAGGCACTACAAGAGACCCAGTACTTC. It specifies CASSLDYKALQETQYF.

J is TRBJ2-1 and V is TRBV6-6; D gene unclear. Germline assignment: CDR1 MNHNY and CDR2 SVGAGI (reference sequence). V lost 7 bases, J lost 7 bases, and 11 bases lay in between. The CDR3 runs to 12 residues. The CDR3 loop is CASTIPPNEQFF. CDR3 nucleotides: TGTGCCAGCACCATCCCCCCGAATGAGCAGTTCTTC.

The chain recombines TRBV19 with TRBJ1-4; D is unresolved. V was shortened by 11 bases and J by 8 bases, with 18 bases between the two germline ends. Germline loops: CDR1 LNHDA, CDR2 SQIVND (reference sequence). The CDR3 is 13 amino acids. The CDR3 DNA follows: TGTGCCTCAATGAAGAAGGGTCGGGAAAAACTGTTTTTT. Its protein product is CASMKKGREKLFF.

The chain recombines TRBV20-1 with TRBJ2-6, with a weak D call TRBD1 (5 bases). There are 15 residues in the CDR3. The germline gives CDR1 DFQATT, CDR2 SNEGSKA (reference sequence). V was cut by 6 bases and J by 1 base, with 13 bases left in between. The CDR3 is CSATERGSGANVLTF. For the CDR3, the DNA is TGCAGTGCCACTGAAAGGGGTTCTGGGGCCAACGTCCTGACTTTC.

This clonotype has ten or more counts. The CDR3 here is CASSFELRIEQYF. In DNA, the CDR3 is TGTGCCAGCAGCTTTGAATTGAGAATCGAGCAGTACTTC. J is TRBJ2-7 and V is TRBV7-2; no definite D call. V was shortened by 3 bases and J by 6 bases, with 12 bases between the two germline ends. The CDR3 has 13 amino acids. Germline CDR1 is SGHTA and CDR2 is FQGNSA.

The J gene is TRBJ1-6, the V gene TRBV12-3 or TRBV12-4, with 9 bases identical to TRBD1. The ends lost 7 bases at V and 10 bases at J; junction bases unmatched: 8. The CDR3 consists of 14 residues. The CDR3 loop reads CASTLQGAESPLHF. The CDR3 bases are TGTGCCAGCACCTTACAGGGGGCAGAGTCACCCCTCCACTTT.

For this clonotype: The junction and the germline gene differ at one end; a read error may be behind it. The rearrangement joins TRBV2 to TRBJ1-3, with a possible D match to TRBD1 (5 bases). CDR1 and CDR2 from the germline V gene are SNHLY and FYNNEI. This CDR3 contains 14 residues. The CDR3 bases are TGTGCCAGCAGCTTAGGGGCACCTGGAAACACCAGATATTTT. Its protein product is CASSLGAPGNTRYF. Based on the CDR3 plus reference TRBV2 and TRBJ1-3, the full variable domain is EPEVTQTPSHQVTQMGQEVILRCVPISNHLYFYWYRQILGQKVEFLVSFYNNEISEKSEIFDDQFSVERPDGSNFTLKIRSTKLEDSAMYFCASSLGAPGNTRYFGEGSWLTVV.